Listed here are 21 T cell receptor beta chains from one sample, sequenced in a study of T cells in Graves' hyperthyroidism and ophthalmopathy. Amplification of TCR beta CDR3 regions was performed using RNA transcripts as template. With the HTBI primer set, the TCR CDR3 went through a first round of RT-PCR. Each CDR3 protein is one row after TCRdb ran MiXCR on the multiplex PCR reads. The sample yields 500,000 to 650,000 distinct CDR3 sequences, roughly 21% seen once. What was sequenced was blood. These receptors all stem from a man aged 40-55 years with Graves' ophthalmopathy.

The rearrangement links TRBV27 to TRBJ2-3; possibly TRBD2 for D (7 bases). Trimming stripped 6 bases from V and 0 bases from J, with 16 bases between. Germline V gene sequence: CDR1 MNHEY, CDR2 SMNVEV (reference sequence). CDR3 size: 16 residues. CDR3 loop: CASRRQSGTSTDTQYF. For the CDR3, the DNA is TGTGCCAGCAGAAGACAGAGCGGGACAAGCACAGATACGCAGTATTTT.

Only a few counts were recorded for this clonotype. The gene calls are TRBV7-6 and TRBJ2-1; maybe TRBD1 (5 bases). Germline CDR1 is SGHVS and CDR2 is FNYEAQ. Trimming removed 2 bases at V and 0 bases at J, with 20 bases between. This CDR3 contains 19 residues. The CDR3 reads CASSLRSGASSSSYNEQFF. The CDR3 DNA reads as TGTGCCAGCAGCTTAAGGAGTGGGGCTAGTTCAAGCTCCTACAATGAGCAGTTCTTC.

The chain uses TRBV5-5 and TRBJ2-1; tentative D call: TRBD2 (5 bases). This CDR3 spans 16 amino acids. Germline CDR1 is SGHKS and CDR2 is YYEKEE (reference sequence). Trimming left V 4 bases short and J 6 bases short, with 20 bases between. CDR3 protein: CASSPRWSSFSNEQFF. For the CDR3, the DNA is TGTGCCAGCAGCCCGAGGTGGTCTAGCTTTAGCAATGAGCAGTTCTTC.

This clonotype has more than one count but fewer than ten. The chain employs TRBV6-5 and TRBJ2-7; D call uncertain. Between the trimmed V and J ends, which lost 4 bases and 2 bases, there was a span of 9 bases. This CDR3 comprises 13 residues. Germline V CDR1 and CDR2: MNHEY, SVGAGI. Written as DNA, the CDR3 is TGTGCCAGCAGTTCACCTAGTACCTACGAGCAGTACTTC. Its protein is CASSSPSTYEQYF.

The chain recombines TRBV6-2 or TRBV6-3 with TRBJ2-1; 7 positions match TRBD2. Germline CDR1 and CDR2: MNHEY and SVGEGT. Unmatched junction bases numbered 14, after V lost 7 bases and J lost 8 bases. This CDR3 contains 15 residues. The CDR3 loop reads CASIPGGLRSDEQFF. CDR3 in DNA: TGTGCCAGCATTCCCGGGGGACTAAGAAGCGATGAGCAGTTCTTC.

This chain connects TRBV7-9 to TRBJ2-1; TRBD2 agrees at 12 bases. Germline V gene lookup returns CDR1 SEHNR and CDR2 FQNEAQ (reference sequence). CDR3 length equals 19 residues. Trimming took 4 bases from V and 1 from J; bases not matched to a gene: 11. The CDR3 spells CASSSDGLAGRSSYNEQFF. DNA for the CDR3: TGTGCCAGCAGCTCGGACGGACTAGCGGGAAGATCTTCCTACAATGAGCAGTTCTTC.

This clonotype has at least ten counts. The chain is built from TRBV7-6 and TRBJ2-1, with TRBD2 matching over 11 bases. The CDR3 spans 19 residues. Trimming removed 2 bases from V and 3 bases from J; junction bases left unmatched: 12. Germline V lookup: CDR1 SGHVS, CDR2 FNYEAQ. This CDR3 reads CASSLLPRRLAGGYNEQFF. The CDR3 nucleotides read TGTGCCAGCAGCTTACTTCCCCGTCGGCTAGCGGGGGGCTACAATGAGCAGTTCTTC.

Worth noting for this clonotype: A much larger clone differs from this one at a single base, so this may be a read error. The V and J genes are TRBV5-1 and TRBJ1-1; D perhaps matches TRBD1 (6 bases). The CDR3 is 15 residues long. Germline CDR1 and CDR2: SGHRS and YFSETQ. The CDR3 is CASSPQSGGLTEALF. CDR3 DNA: TGCGCCAGCAGCCCCCAGAGCGGGGGGCTAACTGAAGCTCTCTTT. The complete variable domain, with remaining parts taken from reference TRBV5-1 and TRBJ1-1, reads KAGVTQTPRYLIKTRGQQVTLSCSPISGHRSVSWYQQTPGQGLQFLFEYFSETQRNKGNFPGRFSGRQFSNSRSEMNVSTLELGDSALYLCASSPQSGGLTEALFGQGTRLTVV.

The sample holds one count of this clonotype. Mismatch with germline at one junction end may stem from a read error. The gene calls are TRBV5-1 and TRBJ2-3, with TRBD2 matching over 13 bases. The germline V gene encodes CDR1 SGHRS and CDR2 YFSETQ. This CDR3 contains 16 residues. CDR3 protein: CASSLGGTSGADTQYF. The CDR3 coding sequence is TGTGCCAGCAGCTTGGGGGGGACTAGCGGGGCAGATACGCAGTATTTT.

This sequence joins TRBV10-3 and TRBJ2-5; TRBD1 might be the D (5 bases). CDR3 length equals 14 residues. Trimming pared 0 bases from V and 2 bases from J, leaving 7 bases between. CDR1 and CDR2 (germline): ENHRY, SYGVKD. CDR3 nucleotides: TGTGCCATCAGTGAGTCGAAGGGGCAAGAGACCCAGTACTTC. The encoded protein is CAISESKGQETQYF.

The rearrangement joins TRBV7-8 to TRBJ1-2; 7 positions agree with TRBD1. Looked up from germline, CDR1 is SGHVS and CDR2 is FQNEAQ. This CDR3 is built from 13 residues. Germline trimming cut 5 bases from V and 7 bases from J; bases unmatched to any gene: 7. The CDR3 DNA reads TGTGCCAGCAGCGCCGACAGGGCCGGTGGCTACACCTTC. This codes for CASSADRAGGYTF.

In its sample, this clonotype was seen many times. The chain uses TRBV10-3 and TRBJ2-3; D unresolved. V lost 9 bases and J lost 2, with 15 bases in between. The CDR3 covers 14 residues. Germline CDR1 ENHRY, CDR2 SYGVKD. CDR3 coding DNA: TGTGCCATGTCGGATAACTGGCCCACAGATACGCAGTATTTT. Translating gives CAMSDNWPTDTQYF.

This clonotype was observed a few times. The rearrangement links TRBV9 to TRBJ2-5, with 7 bases aligning to TRBD2. Per the germline V gene, CDR1 is SGDLS and CDR2 is YYNGEE. The CDR3 has 15 residues. J lost 5 bases, V lost 0 bases, and 7 bases had no gene match. The CDR3 loop is CASSVAPSGRETQYF. DNA for the CDR3: TGTGCCAGCAGCGTAGCTCCTAGCGGACGGGAGACCCAGTACTTC.

The chain joins TRBV19 to TRBJ1-1, with a weak D call TRBD1 (6 bases). Germline V gene data show CDR1 as LNHDA and CDR2 as SQIVND (reference sequence). Between the trimmed V and J ends, which lost 2 bases and 4 bases, there was a span of 14 bases. The CDR3 covers 15 residues. The CDR3 region is CASSISFWGLTEAFF. CDR3 coding DNA: TGTGCCAGTAGTATATCCTTTTGGGGGCTCACTGAAGCTTTCTTT. Together with reference TRBV19 and TRBJ1-1, the CDR3 gives the full variable domain: DGGITQSPKYLFRKEGQNVTLSCEQNLNHDAMYWYRQDPGQGLRLIYYSQIVNDFQKGDIAEGYSVSREKKESFPLTVTSAQKNPTAFYLCASSISFWGLTEAFFGQGTRLTVV.

The rearrangement joins TRBV7-2 to TRBJ2-7; D perhaps matches TRBD2 (7 bases). Germline CDR1 and CDR2: SGHTA and FQGNSA. This CDR3 has 15 amino acids. V lost 5 bases and J lost 0, with 14 bases in between. This CDR3 is CASSLGGGASYEQYF. CDR3 DNA sequence: TGTGCCAGCAGCCTTGGGGGGGGGGCCTCCTACGAGCAGTACTTC.

This clonotype was detected a few times. In DNA, the CDR3 is TGTGCCAGCAGCGTAGAGAGCTCCTATAATTCACCCCTCCACTTT. This encodes CASSVESSYNSPLHF. V gene TRBV9 combines with J gene TRBJ1-6, with D unclear. V dropped 0 bases and J dropped 0 bases, with 4 bases sitting between them. The CDR3 contains 15 residues. CDR1 is SGDLS and CDR2 is YYNGEE in the germline V gene.

This clonotype was observed at least ten times. This sequence joins TRBV11-2 and TRBJ2-3; 7 nucleotides align to TRBD2. This CDR3 has 13 residues. After removal of 5 bases from V and 6 bases from J, the junction contained 5 bases not matched to a gene. The germline V gene encodes CDR1 SGHAT and CDR2 FQNNGV. This CDR3 reads CASSPGLKDTQYF. The CDR3 DNA follows: TGTGCCAGCAGCCCGGGACTAAAGGATACGCAGTATTTT.

The J gene is TRBJ2-7, the V gene TRBV6-2 or TRBV6-3; TRBD1 matches at 8 bases. Germline CDR1 is MNHEY and CDR2 is SVGEGT. The V and J ends lost 7 bases and 0 bases, in that order; junction bases with no gene match: 5. There are 14 residues in the CDR3. The CDR3 sequence is CASTRTGSSYEQYF. CDR3 sequence (DNA): TGTGCCAGCACCCGGACAGGGTCCTCCTACGAGCAGTACTTC.

This chain links TRBV30 with TRBJ1-1; D uncertain. V shed 5 bases and J shed 0 bases, with 10 bases lying between them. The CDR3 has 13 residues. The germline V gene encodes CDR1 GTSNPN and CDR2 SVGIG (reference sequence). CDR3 coding DNA: TGTGCCTGGGGTCAGCTCATGAACACTGAAGCTTTCTTT. This codes for CAWGQLMNTEAFF.

As concerns this clonotype: One end of the junction is discordant with germline, which a read error may explain. This sequence joins TRBV6-1 and TRBJ1-1; 11 nucleotides align to TRBD1. Germline CDR1 reads MNHNS; CDR2 reads SASEGT. CDR3 length equals 15 residues. CDR3 sequence: CASREGTGGYTEAFF. CDR3 DNA sequence: TGTGCCAGCAGAGAAGGGACAGGGGGTTACACTGAAGCTTTCTTT.

This clonotype was detected only a few times. The gene calls are TRBV6-5 and TRBJ1-1; D unclear. The CDR3 spans 16 residues. Trimming stripped 2 bases from V and 0 bases from J, with 13 bases between. Germline CDR1 and CDR2: MNHEY and SVGAGI. CDR3: CASSYLESSMNTEAFF. The CDR3 nucleotides read TGTGCCAGCAGTTACCTGGAGTCCTCCATGAACACTGAAGCTTTCTTT.